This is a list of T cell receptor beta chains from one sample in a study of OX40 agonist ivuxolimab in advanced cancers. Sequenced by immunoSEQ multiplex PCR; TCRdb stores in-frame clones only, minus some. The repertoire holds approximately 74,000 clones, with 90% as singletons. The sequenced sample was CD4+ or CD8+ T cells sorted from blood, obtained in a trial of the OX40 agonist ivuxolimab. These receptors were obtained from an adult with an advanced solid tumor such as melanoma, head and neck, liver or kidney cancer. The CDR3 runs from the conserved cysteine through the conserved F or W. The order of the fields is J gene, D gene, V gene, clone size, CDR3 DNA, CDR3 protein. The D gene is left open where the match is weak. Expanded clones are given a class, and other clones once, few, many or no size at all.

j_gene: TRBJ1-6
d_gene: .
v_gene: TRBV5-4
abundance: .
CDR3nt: TGTGCCAGCAGCTTGGAGTCGCGGTATAATTCACCCCTCCACTTT
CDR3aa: CASSLESRYNSPLHF

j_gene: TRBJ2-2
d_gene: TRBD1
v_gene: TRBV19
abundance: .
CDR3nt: TGTGCCACCACCGGGACAGCGAACACCGGGGAGCTGTTTTTT
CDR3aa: CATTGTANTGELFF

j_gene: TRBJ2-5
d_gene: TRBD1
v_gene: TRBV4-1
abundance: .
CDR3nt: TGCGCCAGCAGCCGAGTAAGACAGGGCATGGGTCAAGAGACCCAGTACTTC
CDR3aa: CASSRVRQGMGQETQYF

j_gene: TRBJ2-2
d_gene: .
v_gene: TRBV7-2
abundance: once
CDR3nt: TGTGCCAGCAGCTTAGATTACACCAGCTCCAGGCTTGGGGCCGGGGAGCTGTTTTTT
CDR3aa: CASSLDYTSSRLGAGELFF

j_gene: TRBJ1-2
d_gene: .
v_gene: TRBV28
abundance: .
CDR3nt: TGTGCCAGCACCTTGGGGTTCTACTATGGCTACACCTTC
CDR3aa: CASTLGFYYGYTF

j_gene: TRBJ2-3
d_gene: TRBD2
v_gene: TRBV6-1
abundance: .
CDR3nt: TGTGCCAGCAGTGAGGGTGTAACTAGCGGATTCACAGATACGCAGTATTTT
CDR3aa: CASSEGVTSGFTDTQYF

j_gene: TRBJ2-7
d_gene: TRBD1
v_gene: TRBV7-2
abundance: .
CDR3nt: TGTGCCAGCAGCACCGGACAGGGAGGAGAGCAGTACTTC
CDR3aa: CASSTGQGGEQYF

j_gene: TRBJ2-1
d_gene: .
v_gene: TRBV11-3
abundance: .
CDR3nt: TGTGCCAGCAGCTTTGGAGGGAGCCGGGATGAGCAGTTCTTC
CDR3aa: CASSFGGSRDEQFF

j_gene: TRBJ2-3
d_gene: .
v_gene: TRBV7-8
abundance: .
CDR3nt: TGTGCCAGCAGCTTAGCGCTAACGGCAATGAACACAGATACGCAGTATTTT
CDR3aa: CASSLALTAMNTDTQYF

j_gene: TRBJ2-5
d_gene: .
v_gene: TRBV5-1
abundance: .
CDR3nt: TGCGCCAGCACCAGGGGGGGGTGGATGGAGACCCAGTACTTC
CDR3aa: CASTRGGWMETQYF

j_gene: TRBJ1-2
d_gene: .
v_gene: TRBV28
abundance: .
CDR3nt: TGTGCCAGCAGTTCAGGCATCGGCTACACCTTC
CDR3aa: CASSSGIGYTF

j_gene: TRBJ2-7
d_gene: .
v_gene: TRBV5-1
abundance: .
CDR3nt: TGCGCCAGCAGCTACGAAGGGAGTAGAGGCGAGCAGTACTTC
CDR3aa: CASSYEGSRGEQYF

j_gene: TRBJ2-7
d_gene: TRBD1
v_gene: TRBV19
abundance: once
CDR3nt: TGTGCCAGTAGTGTCACAGGGGAGTGGTACGAGCAGTACTTC
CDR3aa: CASSVTGEWYEQYF

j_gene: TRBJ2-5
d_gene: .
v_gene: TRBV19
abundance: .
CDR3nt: TGTGCCAGTAGTTCGTTTATGGGGACGGGGGAGACCCAGTACTTC
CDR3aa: CASSSFMGTGETQYF

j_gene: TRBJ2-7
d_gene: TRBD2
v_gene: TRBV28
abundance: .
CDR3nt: TGTGCCAGCAAACCGGGACTAGCGGGAGTGGACGAGCAGTACTTC
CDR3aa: CASKPGLAGVDEQYF

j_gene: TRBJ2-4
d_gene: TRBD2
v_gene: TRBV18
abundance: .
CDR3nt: TGTGCCAGCTCAACTAGCGGGAAAAACATTCAGTACTTC
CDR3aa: CASSTSGKNIQYF

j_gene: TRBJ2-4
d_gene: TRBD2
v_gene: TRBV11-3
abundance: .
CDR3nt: TGTGCCAGCAGCTTCCGAAAGCGGGGGGGCACCTTAGCCAAAAACATTCAGTACTTC
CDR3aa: CASSFRKRGGTLAKNIQYF

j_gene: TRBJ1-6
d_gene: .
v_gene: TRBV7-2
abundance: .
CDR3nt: TGTGCCAGCAGCCCTACCTATCTGGGTTCACCCCTCCACTTT
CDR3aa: CASSPTYLGSPLHF

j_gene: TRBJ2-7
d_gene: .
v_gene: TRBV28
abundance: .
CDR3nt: TGTGCCAGCACAGCTTGGCAGGCCTACGAGCAGTACTTC
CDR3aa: CASTAWQAYEQYF

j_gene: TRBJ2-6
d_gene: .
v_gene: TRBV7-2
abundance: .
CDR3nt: TGTGCCAGCAGCTTAACGGGCGGGAACTCTGGGGCCAACGTCCTGACTTTC
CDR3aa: CASSLTGGNSGANVLTF

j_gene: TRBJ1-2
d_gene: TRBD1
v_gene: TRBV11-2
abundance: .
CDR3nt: TGTGCCAGCAGCTTGTCGACAGGGTGGAGGGTCCACTATGGCTACACCTTC
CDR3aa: CASSLSTGWRVHYGYTF

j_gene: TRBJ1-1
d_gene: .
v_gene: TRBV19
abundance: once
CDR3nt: TGTGCCAGTAGTCTTACGACGGCAGACACTGAAGCTTTCTTT
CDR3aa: CASSLTTADTEAFF

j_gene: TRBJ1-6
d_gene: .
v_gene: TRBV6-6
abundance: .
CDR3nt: TGTGCCAGCAAGGCGGGGATGGATTCACCCCTCCACTTT
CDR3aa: CASKAGMDSPLHF

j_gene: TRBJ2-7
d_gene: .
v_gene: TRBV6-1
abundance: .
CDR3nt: TGTGCCAGCAGTGGCTACGAGCAGTACTTC
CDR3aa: CASSGYEQYF

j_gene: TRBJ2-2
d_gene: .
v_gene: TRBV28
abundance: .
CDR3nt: TGTGCCAGCAGCTCCACCGAAAAAAACACCGGGGAGCTGTTTTTT
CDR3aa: CASSSTEKNTGELFF

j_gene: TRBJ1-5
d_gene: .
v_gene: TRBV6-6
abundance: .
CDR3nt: TGTGCCAGCACCCAGCGGGGGGCCGACAATCAGCCCCAGCATTTT
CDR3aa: CASTQRGADNQPQHF

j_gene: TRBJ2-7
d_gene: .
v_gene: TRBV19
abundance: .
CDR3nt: TGTGCCAGTAGTATTCAAGCGGCCTACGAGCAGTACTTC
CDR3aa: CASSIQAAYEQYF

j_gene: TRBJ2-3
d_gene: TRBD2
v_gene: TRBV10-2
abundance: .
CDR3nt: TGCGCCAGCCAGTTATGGACTAGCGGGGAGGATACGCAGTATTTT
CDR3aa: CASQLWTSGEDTQYF

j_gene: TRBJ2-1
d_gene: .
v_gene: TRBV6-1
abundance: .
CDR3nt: TGTGCCAGCAGTGAAGCAGGCAGAAATGAGCAGTTCTTC
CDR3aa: CASSEAGRNEQFF

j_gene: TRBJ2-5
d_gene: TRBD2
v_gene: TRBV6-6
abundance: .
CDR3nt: TGTGCCAGCAGGGCTAGCGGGGCGGAGACCCAGTACTTC
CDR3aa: CASRASGAETQYF

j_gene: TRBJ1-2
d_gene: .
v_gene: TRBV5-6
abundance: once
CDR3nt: TGTGCCAGCAGCTTCAGGGAGTATGGCTACACCTTC
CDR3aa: CASSFREYGYTF

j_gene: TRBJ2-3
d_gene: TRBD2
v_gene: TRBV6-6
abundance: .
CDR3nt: TGTGCCAGCAGTTACTCGAGGTCAGCCGCGGGGGGTACGCAGTATTTT
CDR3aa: CASSYSRSAAGGTQYF

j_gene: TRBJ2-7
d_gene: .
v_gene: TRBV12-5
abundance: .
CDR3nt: TGTGCTAGTGGTTTGGTATGGTCCCACGAGCAGTACTTC
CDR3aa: CASGLVWSHEQYF

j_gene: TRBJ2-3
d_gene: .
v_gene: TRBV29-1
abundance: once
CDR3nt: TGCAGCGTTGTCCCGAGCGGAGGCACAGATACGCAGTATTTT
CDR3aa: CSVVPSGGTDTQYF

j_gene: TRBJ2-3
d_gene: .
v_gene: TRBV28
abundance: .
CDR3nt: TGTGCCAGCAGTCCCGCGGCGGGAACGGGCACAGATACGCAGTATTTT
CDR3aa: CASSPAAGTGTDTQYF

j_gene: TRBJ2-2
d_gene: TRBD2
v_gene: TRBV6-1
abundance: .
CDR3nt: TGTGCCAGCAGTCTAGCGGGAGACATGGGGGAGCTGTTTTTT
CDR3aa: CASSLAGDMGELFF

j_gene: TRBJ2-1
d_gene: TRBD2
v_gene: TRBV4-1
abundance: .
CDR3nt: TGCGCCAGCAGCCAAGACGGGGGAGGGACCAGGAAAGTGTATGAGCAGTTCTTC
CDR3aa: CASSQDGGGTRKVYEQFF

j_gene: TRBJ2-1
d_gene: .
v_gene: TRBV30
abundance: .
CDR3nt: TGTGCCTGGAGGGGGCCTGGGAGGCGGAATGAGCAGTTCTTC
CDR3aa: CAWRGPGRRNEQFF

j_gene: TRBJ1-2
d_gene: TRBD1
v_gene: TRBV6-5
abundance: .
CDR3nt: TGTGCCAGCAGTTCTCGGGGACAGGCACCCTATGGCTACACCTTC
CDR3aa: CASSSRGQAPYGYTF

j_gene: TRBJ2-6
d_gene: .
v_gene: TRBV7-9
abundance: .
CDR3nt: TGTGCCAGCAGCTTATTGACGTCTGGGGCCAACGTCCTGACTTTC
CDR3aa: CASSLLTSGANVLTF

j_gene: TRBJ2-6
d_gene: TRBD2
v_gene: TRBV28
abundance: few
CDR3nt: TGTGCCAGCAGTTTAGAAATTCCGGGTTTGGGACTAGCGGGATTCTCTGGGGCCAACGTCCTGACTTTC
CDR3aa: CASSLEIPGLGLAGFSGANVLTF

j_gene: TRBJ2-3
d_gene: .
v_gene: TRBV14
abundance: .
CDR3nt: TGTGCCAGCAGCCAAGGACATACGTTTACGCAGTATTTT
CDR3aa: CASSQGHTFTQYF

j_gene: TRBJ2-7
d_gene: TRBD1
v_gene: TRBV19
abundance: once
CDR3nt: TGTGCCAGTAGTAATCGGGACAGGTCCTACGAGCAGTACTTC
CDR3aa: CASSNRDRSYEQYF

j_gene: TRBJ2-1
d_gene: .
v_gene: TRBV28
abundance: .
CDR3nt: TGTGCCAGCACCTATGGGATTTCAAAGGGTGAGCAGTTCTTC
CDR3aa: CASTYGISKGEQFF

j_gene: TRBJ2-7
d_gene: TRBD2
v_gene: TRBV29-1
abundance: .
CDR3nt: TGCAGCGTACTGACTAGCGGCTACGAGCAGTACTTC
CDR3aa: CSVLTSGYEQYF

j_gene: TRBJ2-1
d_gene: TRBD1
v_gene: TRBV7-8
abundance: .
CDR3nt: TGTGCCAGCAGCTTATTAGGGACAGCCAACTCCTACAATGAGCAGTTCTTC
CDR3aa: CASSLLGTANSYNEQFF

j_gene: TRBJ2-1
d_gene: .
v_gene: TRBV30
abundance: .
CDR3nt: TGTGCCTGGAGTCCATTAAATGAGCAGTTCTTC
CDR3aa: CAWSPLNEQFF

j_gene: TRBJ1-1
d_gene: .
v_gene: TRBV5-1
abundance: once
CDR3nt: TGCGCCAGCAGCTTTTCGCCCAACTTGAACACTGAAGCTTTCTTT
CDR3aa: CASSFSPNLNTEAFF